Listed below are T cell receptor beta chains from one sample, sequenced in a study of cytomegalovirus exposure and HLA in healthy donors. TCRdb keeps only in-frame clones here, not all; method: immunoSEQ multiplex PCR. The sample's table shows 40,000 to 50,000 clones. What was sequenced was PBMCs. The receptors were sampled from a man in his thirties or forties in good health and CMV-seronegative. CDR3s include the opening cysteine and the closing phenylalanine or tryptophan.

v_call cdr3_aa
TRBV9 CASTQHVSGTEAFF
TRBV6-6 CASGDRPNQPQHF
TRBV19 CASSIWDSGEKLFF
TRBV29-1 CSVEGTGGTEAFF
TRBV6-5 CASSYRASSDNEQFF
TRBV4-2 CASSRGLAANTGELFF
TRBV5-1 CASSLELAGDLSYNEQFF
TRBV29-1 CSVGENTGELFF
TRBV30 CAWSFNTEAFF
TRBV19 CASSYRAPSEQYF
TRBV7-6 CASSQLASHYEQYF
TRBV19 CASSEPDGGFTEAFF
TRBV29-1 CSVRGGTGTTAYEQYF
TRBV15 CATSRDLIAGGIVETQYF
TRBV19 CASSIRTSGVSTDTQYF
TRBV9 CASSSPGTGVYEQYF
TRBV6-5 CASSYSVGEWYTEAFF
TRBV4-3 CASSQGTSGRAGITGELFF
TRBV5-1 CASSLPPSGGSGELFF
TRBV29-1 CSVEPRDRGDTQYF
TRBV6-6 CASSPGTTYGYTF
TRBV7-2 CASSLAGGPPGETQYF
TRBV7-6 CASSQVNTEAFF
TRBV25-1 CASSLAGGRRQETQYF
TRBV9 CASSTLHSGGTEAFF
TRBV27 CATNRCSGNTIYF
TRBV7-9 CASSLGPQGSYEQYF
TRBV2 CASSGLDNEQFF
TRBV29-1 CSVGGRQNTEAFF
TRBV4-2 CASSQGHPGNSPLHF
TRBV4-2 CASTRLPNSTDTQYF
TRBV15 CATSRAGLNYGYTF
TRBV6-5 CASSHEGQSTEAFF
TRBV18 CASSPQGAFDKYF
TRBV9 CASSVAIGGNTEAFF
TRBV25-1 CASSGLAGGNEQYF
TRBV4-3 CASSQVGGAGGPYNEQFF
TRBV18 CASSPGGGDEQYF
TRBV7-7 CASSASVEETQYF
TRBV4-3 CASSQGRRGPYEQYF
TRBV5-1 CASSLAGWGTEAFF
TRBV4-1 CASSQGHLRFF
TRBV18 CASSPPSRGYGYTF
TRBV5-6 CASSYRQGLANQPQHF
TRBV13 CASSSPGYEQYF
TRBV27 CASSLFLTGTSGGSTDTQYF
TRBV25-1 CASSESRAGDEQYF
TRBV14 CASSPDSQDTQYF
TRBV4-1 CASSQWGGQGFGDTQYF
TRBV19 CAGADSTEAFF
TRBV7-9 CASSLGQGLANTGELFF
TRBV6-5 CASRAGNQETQYF
TRBV7-7 CASSLVGGGDPEETQYF
TRBV14 CASSQDSLEDYGYTF
TRBV30 CAWSTPDYPVWNEQFF
TRBV11-3 CASSLMATSGTDTQYF
TRBV5-4 CASSSGQHEKLFF
TRBV4-3 CASSQEALWASGVSYNEQFF
TRBV9 CASSTGTSAYEQYF
TRBV5-1 CASSLEVGGAAFF